The 28 T cell receptor beta chains below all came from one sample that was sequenced in a study of blood T cell repertoires in COVID-19. Generated by immunoSEQ multiplex PCR, the TCRdb table keeps only in-frame clones and is missing some. The data show 360,000 or so clones, around nine tenths seen once. Sequenced material: PBMCs or T cells enriched from blood (not recorded which). The source of these receptors is a woman aged 25 to 39 who had been exposed to COVID-19.

This chain links TRBV28 with TRBJ2-5; TRBD2 matches at 16 bases. CDR1 is MDHEN, CDR2 SYDVKM, per germline. V shed 7 bases and J 4 bases; nucleotides not matched to a gene: 12. The CDR3 has 18 residues. This chain's CDR3 is CASTISPGTSGGGETQYF. The CDR3 DNA reads as TGTGCCAGCACCATCAGTCCCGGGACTAGCGGGGGGGGAGAGACCCAGTACTTC.

The chain has TRBV30 and TRBJ1-2; D unresolved. This CDR3 is built from 13 residues. Germline V gene sequence: CDR1 GTSNPN, CDR2 SVGIG (reference sequence). V was clipped by 5 bases and J by 2 bases, with 12 bases between them. The CDR3 nucleotides read TGTGCCTGGGTGCAACAACCAAACTATGGCTACACCTTC. As protein: CAWVQQPNYGYTF.

This sequence joins TRBV6-6 and TRBJ2-7; TRBD1 might be the D (5 bases). CDR1 MNHNY and CDR2 SVGAGI come from the germline V gene (reference sequence). Trimming left V 6 bases short and J 5 bases short, with 11 bases between. The length of the CDR3 is 12 residues. The CDR3 protein is CASRQGEDEQYF. The CDR3 DNA sequence: TGTGCCAGCAGGCAGGGCGAGGACGAGCAGTACTTC.

The rearrangement uses TRBV5-1 and TRBJ2-3; 7 nucleotides align to TRBD2. There are 13 residues in the CDR3. CDR1 and CDR2 (germline): SGHRS, YFSETQ. J gave up 3 bases and V 6 bases, and 4 bases lay outside the gene matches. The CDR3: CASKTSATDTQYF. In nucleotides, the CDR3 is TGCGCCAGCAAAACTAGCGCAACAGATACGCAGTATTTT.

The J gene is TRBJ2-3, the V gene TRBV27; TRBD2 agrees at 11 bases. The CDR3 is 16 residues long. CDR1 is MNHEY, CDR2 SMNVEV, per germline (reference sequence). With V trimmed by 5 bases and J by 3 bases, 7 bases remained unmatched. The DNA of the CDR3 is TGTGCCAGCAGTCCCACTAGCGGGAGTGGGACAGATACGCAGTATTTT. Its translation is CASSPTSGSGTDTQYF.

The chain combines TRBV7-2 with TRBJ2-1; 9 bases agree with TRBD1. V lost 7 bases and J lost 4; bases outside the gene matches: 11. Germline V gene data show CDR1 as SGHTA and CDR2 as FQGNSA. This CDR3 contains 16 residues. CDR3 bases: TGTGCCAGCAACCCCGTACAGGGGGCAAGATACAATGAGCAGTTCTTC. Encoded protein: CASNPVQGARYNEQFF.

V is TRBV2 and J is TRBJ2-1, with TRBD2 matching over 7 bases. The germline V gene has CDR1 SNHLY and CDR2 FYNNEI. The CDR3 runs 14 residues. With 6 bases clipped from V and 3 bases from J, the junction kept 5 bases outside the gene matches. The DNA of the CDR3 is TGTGCCAGCAGGGCTAGCGGATACTACAATGAGCAGTTCTTC. Encoded protein: CASRASGYYNEQFF.

This clone was seen just once. V is TRBV29-1 and J is TRBJ2-7; D is unresolved. V was shortened by 5 bases and J by 5 bases, with 16 bases between the two germline ends. The germline V gene has CDR1 SQVTM and CDR2 ANQGSEA. The CDR3 is 13 residues long. This CDR3 reads CSVSSSGIDEQYF. The CDR3 nucleotides are TGCAGCGTTTCATCGTCGGGTATAGACGAGCAGTACTTC.

The J gene is TRBJ2-4, the V gene TRBV5-8; tentative D call: TRBD1 (6 bases). V dropped 3 bases and J dropped 2 bases, with 9 bases sitting between them. Germline V gives CDR1 SGHTS, CDR2 YDEGEE. The CDR3 consists of 14 residues. In nucleotides, the CDR3 is TGTGCCAGCAGCTCAACAGGGACCAAAAACATTCAGTACTTC. Protein: CASSSTGTKNIQYF.

The chain has TRBV6-2 or TRBV6-3 and TRBJ2-1; 11 bases are shared with TRBD2. The CDR3 spans 14 residues. V was clipped by 6 bases and J by 6 bases; unmatched bases: 4. Germline V gene lookup returns CDR1 MNHEY and CDR2 SVGEGT. The CDR3 here is CASSRGTSGNEQFF. The CDR3 DNA is TGTGCCAGCAGCAGGGGGACTAGCGGCAATGAGCAGTTCTTC.

The chain recombines TRBV6-1 with TRBJ1-2; tentative D call: TRBD1 (5 bases). The germline V and J ends were trimmed by 1 base and 9 bases, with 9 bases remaining between them. This CDR3 comprises 12 residues. Germline loops: CDR1 MNHNS, CDR2 SASEGT. CDR3 sequence (DNA): TGTGCCAGCAGTGAAGTGGCAGGGAGCTACACCTTC. The encoded protein is CASSEVAGSYTF.

The rearrangement links TRBV2 to TRBJ2-1; tentatively, D is TRBD2 (6 bases). CDR3 length equals 12 residues. The V gene lost 6 bases and the J gene lost 5 bases, with 8 bases spanning the gap. The V gene's germline CDR1 is SNHLY and CDR2 FYNNEI. The CDR3 is CASRREDNEQFF. The CDR3 bases are TGTGCCAGCAGGCGGGAAGACAATGAGCAGTTCTTC.

The V and J genes are TRBV24-1 and TRBJ2-3; D is possibly TRBD2 (5 bases). Deletions cut 4 bases from V and 4 bases from J, with 11 bases between. Germline assignment: CDR1 KGHDR and CDR2 SFDVKD. The CDR3 has 14 amino acids. The CDR3 DNA follows: TGTGCCACCAGTGAATCGGGGTACGCAGATACGCAGTATTTT. The encoded protein is CATSESGYADTQYF.

The chain links TRBV6-1 to TRBJ2-3; D perhaps matches TRBD2 (6 bases). Trimming took off 0 bases at V and 5 bases at J, with 9 bases between the two ends. This CDR3 has 14 amino acids. Germline V gives CDR1 MNHNS, CDR2 SASEGT. The DNA of the CDR3 is TGTGCCAGCAGTGAAGCGGGAGGAGGAGATACGCAGTATTTT. This sequence encodes CASSEAGGGDTQYF.

The chain uses TRBV5-1 and TRBJ2-7, with D possibly matching TRBD2 (6 bases). V lost 0 bases, J lost 0 bases, and 10 bases lay in between. Germline V gene lookup returns CDR1 SGHRS and CDR2 YFSETQ. There are 15 residues in the CDR3. CDR3 sequence: CASSLVASASYEQYF. CDR3 bases: TGCGCCAGCAGCTTGGTGGCTAGCGCCTCCTACGAGCAGTACTTC.

The V call is TRBV30, the J call TRBJ1-5; D unclear. V was clipped by 5 bases and J by 7 bases, with 12 bases between them. CDR3 length: 12 amino acids. Germline CDR1 GTSNPN, CDR2 SVGIG (reference sequence). The CDR3 DNA reads as TGTGCCTGGGCCCCGGGAGGCCAGCCCCAGCATTTT. As protein: CAWAPGGQPQHF.

The genes are TRBV2 and TRBJ2-3, with TRBD1 as a possible D gene (6 bases). CDR3 length: 15 residues. Between the trimmed V and J ends, which lost 5 bases and 1 base, there was a span of 13 bases. In germline, CDR1 is SNHLY, CDR2 FYNNEI. The CDR3 DNA is TGTGCCAGCAGTAGAGAGGGGACACGCACAGATACGCAGTATTTT. Its protein product is CASSREGTRTDTQYF.

V and J are TRBV5-5 and TRBJ1-1; TRBD1 aligns across 7 bases. The CDR3 has 14 residues. Germline V CDR1 and CDR2: SGHKS, YYEKEE (reference sequence). After removal of 2 bases from V and 1 base from J, the junction contained 2 bases not matched to a gene. This CDR3 reads CASSFNRGNTEAFF. The DNA for the CDR3 is TGTGCCAGCAGCTTCAACAGGGGGAACACTGAAGCTTTCTTT.

V gene TRBV28 combines with J gene TRBJ2-5; perhaps TRBD1 as D (6 bases). This CDR3 spans 15 amino acids. CDR1 and CDR2 from the germline V gene are MDHEN and SYDVKM. V was cut by 1 base and J by 0 bases, with 9 bases left in between. The CDR3 reads CASSLFAGDQETQYF. Here the CDR3 DNA reads TGTGCCAGCAGTTTATTCGCAGGGGACCAAGAGACCCAGTACTTC.

V usage is TRBV27 and J usage is TRBJ2-7, with D maybe TRBD1 (5 bases). CDR1 MNHEY and CDR2 SMNVEV come from the germline V gene (reference sequence). V shed 5 bases and J shed 6 bases, with 17 bases lying between them. This CDR3 has 14 residues. Written as DNA, the CDR3 is TGTGCCAGCAGTCATGACGACAAGGGGCGCGAGCAGTACTTC. Its protein product is CASSHDDKGREQYF.

V usage is TRBV19 and J usage is TRBJ2-7; 8 bases align to TRBD1. From germline, CDR1 is LNHDA and CDR2 SQIVND (reference sequence). The CDR3 spans 15 residues. V was clipped by 1 base and J by 3 bases; unmatched bases: 5. The CDR3 loop is CASSIAGTGGYEQYF. The CDR3 bases are TGTGCCAGTAGTATAGCTGGGACAGGCGGCTACGAGCAGTACTTC.

The V gene is TRBV27, the J gene TRBJ2-3; TRBD2 agrees at 7 bases. The CDR3 sequence is 15 residues long. With 3 bases clipped from V and 4 bases from J, the junction kept 7 bases outside the gene matches. Germline CDR1 and CDR2: MNHEY and SMNVEV (reference sequence). CDR3 sequence (DNA): TGTGCCAGCAGTTTGTCCGGGAGGCTCGCAGATACGCAGTATTTT. Translating it yields CASSLSGRLADTQYF.

A single count supports this clone. V is TRBV7-9 and J is TRBJ2-4, with D tentatively TRBD2 (5 bases). Deletions cut 4 bases from V and 8 bases from J, with 21 bases between. Germline V lookup: CDR1 SEHNR, CDR2 FQNEAQ (reference sequence). CDR3 length: 16 residues. Here the CDR3 reads CASSSRSGRGLDIQYF. The CDR3 DNA follows: TGTGCCAGCAGCTCTCGATCTGGGAGAGGATTAGACATTCAGTACTTC.

The CDR3 DNA follows: TGTGCCAGCAGTGAATTGACAGGGTTCGGGTCGGAGCCTAAAAACATTCAGTACTTC. This codes for CASSELTGFGSEPKNIQYF. The V gene is TRBV28, the J gene TRBJ2-4; 7 nucleotides align to TRBD1. Germline V lookup: CDR1 MDHEN, CDR2 SYDVKM. V lost 5 bases and J lost 4; bases outside the gene matches: 20. The CDR3 is made up of 19 amino acids.

This rearrangement joins TRBV6-5 to TRBJ2-1, with D possibly TRBD1 on 6 matching bases. V lost 6 bases and J lost 6, with 18 bases in between. The CDR3 runs 15 residues. CDR1 and CDR2 from the germline V gene are MNHEY and SVGAGI. The CDR3 DNA is TGTGCCAGCAGACTAGGGACATCCAGAAGCAATGAGCAGTTCTTC. Translating it yields CASRLGTSRSNEQFF.

CDR3 coding DNA: TGTGCCAGCAGCCCCGGGACAGGACCCCGGTATGAAAAACTGTTTTTT. Translating gives CASSPGTGPRYEKLFF. The chain links TRBV27 to TRBJ1-4, with 8 positions matching TRBD1. The CDR3 runs 16 residues. Germline V gene data show CDR1 as MNHEY and CDR2 as SMNVEV (reference sequence). V lost 6 bases and J lost 6; bases outside the gene matches: 12.

The chain carries TRBV27 and TRBJ2-1; D is possibly TRBD2 (5 bases). There are 16 residues in the CDR3. Germline-derived CDR1 and CDR2 are MNHEY and SMNVEV (reference sequence). Trimming shortened V by 6 bases and J by 0 bases, and 15 bases separated the two germline ends. CDR3 protein: CASRLLTRGSYNEQFF. The DNA for the CDR3 is TGTGCCAGCAGACTCCTCACCCGGGGCTCCTACAATGAGCAGTTCTTC.

V gene TRBV5-4 combines with J gene TRBJ1-5; 9 nucleotides line up with TRBD1. Germline V lookup: CDR1 SGHNT, CDR2 YYREEE (reference sequence). V lost 0 bases to trimming and J lost 7 bases; unmatched junction nucleotides: 2. The CDR3 totals 14 residues. CDR3 loop: CASSLAGQGQPQHF. CDR3 nucleotides: TGTGCCAGCAGCTTGGCCGGACAGGGGCAGCCCCAGCATTTT. Full variable domain (outside the CDR3, taken from reference TRBV5-4 and TRBJ1-5): ETGVTQSPTHLIKTRGQQVTLRCSSQSGHNTVSWYQQALGQGPQFIFQYYREEENGRGNFPPRFSGLQFPNYSSELNVNALELDDSALYLCASSLAGQGQPQHFGDGTRLSIL.